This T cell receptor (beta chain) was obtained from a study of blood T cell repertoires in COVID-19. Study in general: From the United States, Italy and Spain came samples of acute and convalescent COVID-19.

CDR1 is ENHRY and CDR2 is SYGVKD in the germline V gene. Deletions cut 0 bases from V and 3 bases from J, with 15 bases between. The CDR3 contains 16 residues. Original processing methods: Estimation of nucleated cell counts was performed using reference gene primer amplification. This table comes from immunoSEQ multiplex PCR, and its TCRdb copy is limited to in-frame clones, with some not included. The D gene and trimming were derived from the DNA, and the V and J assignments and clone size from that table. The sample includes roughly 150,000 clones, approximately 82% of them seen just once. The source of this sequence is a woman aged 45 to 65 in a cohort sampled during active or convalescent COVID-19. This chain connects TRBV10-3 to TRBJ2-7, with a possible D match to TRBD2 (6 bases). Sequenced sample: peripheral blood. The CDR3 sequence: CAISESTGGTDYEQYF. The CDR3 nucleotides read TGTGCCATCAGTGAGTCGACCGGGGGAACGGACTACGAGCAGTACTTC.